The entry that follows covers one T cell receptor beta chain sequence. TCRdb ran MiXCR on the RT-PCR reads and lists one entry per CDR3 protein. This sample yields hundreds of thousands of distinct CDR3 sequences, of which 11% to 15% are seen a single time; 7.5% to 9% belongs to the top ten. The CDR3 spans 19 residues. Germline loops: CDR1 MNHEY, CDR2 SVGEGT. The J segment lost 0 bases and the V segment lost 1 base, leaving 7 bases of the junction unmatched. The record originates from a study of response to subunit inactivated influenza vaccine. V usage is TRBV6-2 or TRBV6-3 and J usage is TRBJ2-1, with 12 bases lining up with TRBD2. The sequenced sample was PBMCs from blood, obtained around 14 days before vaccination. This clonotype was sampled from a man between 50 and 59 years old who received an inactivated influenza vaccine. In DNA, the CDR3 is TGTGCCAGCAGTTACTTAGGGACTAGCGGGCGGAGCTCCTACAATGAGCAGTTCTTC. Its protein product is CASSYLGTSGRSSYNEQFF.